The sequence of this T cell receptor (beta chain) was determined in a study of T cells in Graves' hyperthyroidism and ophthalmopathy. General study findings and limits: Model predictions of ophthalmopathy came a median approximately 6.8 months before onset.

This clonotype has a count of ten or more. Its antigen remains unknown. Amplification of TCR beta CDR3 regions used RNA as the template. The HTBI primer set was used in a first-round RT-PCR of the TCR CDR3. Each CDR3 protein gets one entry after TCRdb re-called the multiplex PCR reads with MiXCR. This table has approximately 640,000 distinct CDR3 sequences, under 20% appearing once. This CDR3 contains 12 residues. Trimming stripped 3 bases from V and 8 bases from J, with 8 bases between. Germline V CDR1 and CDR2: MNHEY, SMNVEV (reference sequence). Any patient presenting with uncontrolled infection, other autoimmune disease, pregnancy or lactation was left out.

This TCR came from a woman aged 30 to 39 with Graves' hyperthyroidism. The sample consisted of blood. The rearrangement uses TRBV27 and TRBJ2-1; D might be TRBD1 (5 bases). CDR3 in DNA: TGTGCCAGCAGTTTTCTAGGGGATGAGCAGTTCTTC. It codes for CASSFLGDEQFF.